This T cell receptor (beta chain) was captured by sequencing in a study of blood T cell repertoires in COVID-19. Sequencing used immunoSEQ multiplex PCR; TCRdb keeps in-frame clones, though not all of them. The table includes roughly 87,000 clones, approximately 84% detected once. Germline V CDR1 and CDR2: SGDLS, YYNGEE. This CDR3 has 15 amino acids. V was clipped by 1 base and J by 1 base, with 6 bases between them. The chain is built from TRBV9 and TRBJ1-6; possibly TRBD1 for D (5 bases). This sequence originates from an older woman with acute or convalescent COVID-19. Sequencing was performed on peripheral blood. CDR3 DNA: TGTGCCAGCAGCGTACAGGGATCCTATAATTCACCCCTCCACTTT. As protein: CASSVQGSYNSPLHF.